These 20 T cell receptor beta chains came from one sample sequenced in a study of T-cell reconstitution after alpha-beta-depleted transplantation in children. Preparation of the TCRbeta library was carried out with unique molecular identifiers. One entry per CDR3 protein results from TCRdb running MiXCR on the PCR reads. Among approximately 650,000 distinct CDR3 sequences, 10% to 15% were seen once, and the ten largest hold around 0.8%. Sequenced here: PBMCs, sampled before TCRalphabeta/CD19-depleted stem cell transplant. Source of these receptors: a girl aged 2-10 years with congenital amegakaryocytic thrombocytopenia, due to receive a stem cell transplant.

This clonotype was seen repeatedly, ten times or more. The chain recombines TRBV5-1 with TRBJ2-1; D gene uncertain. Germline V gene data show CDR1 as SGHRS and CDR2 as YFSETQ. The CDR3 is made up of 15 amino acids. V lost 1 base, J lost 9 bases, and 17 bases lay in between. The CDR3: CASSLSAQTSGEQFF. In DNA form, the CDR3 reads TGCGCCAGCAGCTTGTCGGCACAAACTTCGGGTGAGCAGTTCTTC.

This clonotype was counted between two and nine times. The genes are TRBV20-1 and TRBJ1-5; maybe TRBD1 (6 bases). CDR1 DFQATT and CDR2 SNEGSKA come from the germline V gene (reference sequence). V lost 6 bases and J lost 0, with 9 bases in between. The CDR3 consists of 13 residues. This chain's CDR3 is CSAQTGSNQPQHF. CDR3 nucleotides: TGCAGTGCCCAGACAGGTAGCAATCAGCCCCAGCATTTT.

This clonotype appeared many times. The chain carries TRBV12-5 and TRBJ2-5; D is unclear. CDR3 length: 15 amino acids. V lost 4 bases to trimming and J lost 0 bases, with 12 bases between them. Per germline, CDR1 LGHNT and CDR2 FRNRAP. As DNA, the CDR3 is TGTGCTAGTGGTTACGGTATGGGCAACCAAGAGACCCAGTACTTC. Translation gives CASGYGMGNQETQYF.

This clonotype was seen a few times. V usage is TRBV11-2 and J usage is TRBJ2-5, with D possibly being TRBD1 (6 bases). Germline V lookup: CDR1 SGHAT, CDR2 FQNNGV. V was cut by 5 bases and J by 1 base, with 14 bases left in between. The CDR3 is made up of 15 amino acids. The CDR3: CASSLFRTVQETQYF. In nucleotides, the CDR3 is TGTGCCAGCAGCCTATTCAGGACAGTCCAAGAGACCCAGTACTTC.

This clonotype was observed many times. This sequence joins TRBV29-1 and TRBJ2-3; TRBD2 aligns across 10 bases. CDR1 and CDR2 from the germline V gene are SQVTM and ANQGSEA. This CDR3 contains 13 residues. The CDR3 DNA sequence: TGCAAGGGAGCGGGAGGGCCGGGAGATACGCAGTATTTT. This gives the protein CKGAGGPGDTQYF.

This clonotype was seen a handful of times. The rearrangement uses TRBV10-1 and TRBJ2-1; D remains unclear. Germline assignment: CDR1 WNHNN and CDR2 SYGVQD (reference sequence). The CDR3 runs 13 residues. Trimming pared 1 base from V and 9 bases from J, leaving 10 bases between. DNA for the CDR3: TGCGCCAGCAGTGAGTACCGCACTGGTGAGCAGTTCTTC. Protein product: CASSEYRTGEQFF.

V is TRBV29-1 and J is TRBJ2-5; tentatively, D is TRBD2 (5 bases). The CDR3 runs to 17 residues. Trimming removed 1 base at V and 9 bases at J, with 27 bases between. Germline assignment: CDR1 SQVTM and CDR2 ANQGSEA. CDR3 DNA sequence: TGCAGCGTTGAAGGCGGACCCCTCCGTGCGACTAAGAGACCCCAGTACTTC. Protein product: CSVEGGPLRATKRPQYF.

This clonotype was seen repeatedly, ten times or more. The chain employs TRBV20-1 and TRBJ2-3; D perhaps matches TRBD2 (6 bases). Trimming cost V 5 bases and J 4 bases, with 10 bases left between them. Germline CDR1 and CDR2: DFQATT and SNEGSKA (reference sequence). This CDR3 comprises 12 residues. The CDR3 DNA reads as TGCAGTGCTGTATCTAGCGCAGATACGCAGTATTTT. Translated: CSAVSSADTQYF.

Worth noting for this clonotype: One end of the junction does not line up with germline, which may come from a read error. Here the CDR3 reads CASREGGLAKTYEQYF. The CDR3, as DNA: TGTGCCAGCAGAGAAGGGGGACTAGCGAAGACCTACGAGCAGTACTTC. V gene TRBV2 combines with J gene TRBJ2-7; 10 bases are a match to TRBD2. The CDR3 runs 16 residues. The germline gives CDR1 SNHLY, CDR2 FYNNEI.

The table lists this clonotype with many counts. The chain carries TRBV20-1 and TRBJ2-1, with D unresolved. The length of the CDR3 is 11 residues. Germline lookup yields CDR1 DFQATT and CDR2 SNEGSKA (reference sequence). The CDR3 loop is CICISHNEQFF. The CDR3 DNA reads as TGCATCTGCATATCGCACAATGAGCAGTTCTTC.

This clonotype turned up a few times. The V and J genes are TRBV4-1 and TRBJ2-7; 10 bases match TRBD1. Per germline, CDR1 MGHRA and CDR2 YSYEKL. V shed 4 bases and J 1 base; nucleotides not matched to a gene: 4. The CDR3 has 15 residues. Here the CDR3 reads CASSLGQGYSYEQYF. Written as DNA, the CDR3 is TGCGCCAGCAGCCTGGGACAGGGGTATTCCTACGAGCAGTACTTC.

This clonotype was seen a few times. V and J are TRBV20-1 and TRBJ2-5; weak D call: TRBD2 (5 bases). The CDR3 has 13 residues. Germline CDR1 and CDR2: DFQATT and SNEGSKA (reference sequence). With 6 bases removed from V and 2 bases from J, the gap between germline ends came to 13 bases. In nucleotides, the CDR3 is TGCAGTGCCCCGGACTGGCCTCAAGAGACCCAGTACTTC. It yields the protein CSAPDWPQETQYF.

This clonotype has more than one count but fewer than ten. The CDR3 spells CSARAWGEQFF. DNA for the CDR3: TGCAGTGCTAGAGCCTGGGGTGAGCAGTTCTTC. The chain uses TRBV20-1 and TRBJ2-1; D is undetermined. The V end was cut by 1 base, the J end by 9 bases, with 7 bases between. The CDR3 extends over 11 amino acids. CDR1 is DFQATT and CDR2 is SNEGSKA in the germline V gene (reference sequence).

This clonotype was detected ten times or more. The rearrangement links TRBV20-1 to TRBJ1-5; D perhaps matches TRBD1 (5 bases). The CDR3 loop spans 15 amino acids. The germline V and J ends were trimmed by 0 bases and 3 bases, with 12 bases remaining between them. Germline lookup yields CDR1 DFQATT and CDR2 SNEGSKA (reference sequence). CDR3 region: CSARDPKDNNQPQHF. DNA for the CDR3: TGCAGTGCTAGAGATCCCAAGGACAACAATCAGCCCCAGCATTTT.

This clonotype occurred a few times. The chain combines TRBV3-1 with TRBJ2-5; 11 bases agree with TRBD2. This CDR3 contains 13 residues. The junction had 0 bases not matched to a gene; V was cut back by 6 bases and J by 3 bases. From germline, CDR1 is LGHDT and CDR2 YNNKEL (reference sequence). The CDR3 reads CASRGLAEETQYF. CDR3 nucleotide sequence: TGTGCCAGCAGGGGACTAGCGGAAGAGACCCAGTACTTC.

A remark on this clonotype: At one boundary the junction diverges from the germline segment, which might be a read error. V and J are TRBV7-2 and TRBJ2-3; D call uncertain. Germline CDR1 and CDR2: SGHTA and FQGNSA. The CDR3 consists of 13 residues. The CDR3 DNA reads TGTGCCCGCAGCTTAGGGCAGACAGATACGCAGTATTTT. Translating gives CARSLGQTDTQYF.

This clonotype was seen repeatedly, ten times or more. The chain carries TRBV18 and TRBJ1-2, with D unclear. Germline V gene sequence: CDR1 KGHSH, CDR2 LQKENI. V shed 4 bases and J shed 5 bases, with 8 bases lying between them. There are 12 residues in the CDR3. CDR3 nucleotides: TGTGCCAGCTCACACCCGGGGTATGGCTACACCTTC. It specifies CASSHPGYGYTF.

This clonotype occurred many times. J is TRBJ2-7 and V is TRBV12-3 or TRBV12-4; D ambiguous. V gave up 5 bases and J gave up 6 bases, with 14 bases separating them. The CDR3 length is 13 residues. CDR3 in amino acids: CASSEDRYSEQYF. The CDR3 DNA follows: TGTGCCAGCAGTGAGGACCGGTATTCCGAGCAGTACTTC.

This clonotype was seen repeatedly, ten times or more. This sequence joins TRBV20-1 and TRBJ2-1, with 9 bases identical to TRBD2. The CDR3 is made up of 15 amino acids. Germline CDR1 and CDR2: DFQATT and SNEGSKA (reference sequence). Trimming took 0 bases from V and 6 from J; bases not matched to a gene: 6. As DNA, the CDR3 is TGCAGTGCTAGAGATATAGCGGGAGTGAGCAATGAGCAGTTCTTC. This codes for CSARDIAGVSNEQFF.

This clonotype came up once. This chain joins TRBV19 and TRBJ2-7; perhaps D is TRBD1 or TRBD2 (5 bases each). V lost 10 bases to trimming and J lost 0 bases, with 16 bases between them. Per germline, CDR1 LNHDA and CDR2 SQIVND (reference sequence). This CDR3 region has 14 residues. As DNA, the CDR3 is TGTGCCACCTCCCCCGGGACCGGCTCCTACGAGCAGTACTTC. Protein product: CATSPGTGSYEQYF.